These T cell receptor beta chains were read from a single sample in a study of T cells after yellow fever vaccination. MiXCR was run by TCRdb on the 5' RACE reads, yielding one entry per CDR3 protein. The repertoire holds some 340,000 distinct CDR3 sequences, with about 4% as singletons. The sample consisted of PBMCs, taken 5 days after the yellow fever booster vaccination. The source of these receptors is a man aged 18 to 30 who received the YFV17D yellow fever vaccine. CDR3s include the opening cysteine and the closing phenylalanine or tryptophan. A D gene is named only where the DNA matches it firmly. Expanded clones are given a class, and other clones once, few, many or no size at all.

clone size	D gene	V gene	J gene	CDR3 protein	CDR3 DNA
.	TRBD1	TRBV20-1	TRBJ2-5	CSAMDRGVRETQYF	TGCAGTGCCATGGACAGGGGAGTCCGAGAGACCCAGTACTTC
.	.	TRBV7-2	TRBJ1-4	CASSLTAKNEKLFF	TGTGCCAGCAGCTTGACAGCGAAAAATGAAAAACTGTTTTTT
.	.	TRBV4-1	TRBJ2-3	CASSPTDLRQVTDTQYF	TGCGCCAGCAGCCCTACAGACCTCCGACAGGTCACAGATACGCAGTATTTT
few	.	TRBV20-1	TRBJ2-1	CSAELGTDRTNEQFF	TGCAGTGCTGAGCTTGGTACGGACAGAACCAATGAGCAGTTCTTC
few	TRBD1	TRBV28	TRBJ2-6	CASRQGASGANVLTF	TGTGCCAGCCGACAGGGTGCCTCTGGGGCCAACGTCCTGACTTTC
few	.	TRBV9	TRBJ1-2	CASSVAGNSNYGYTF	TGTGCCAGCAGCGTAGCTGGCAATTCTAACTATGGCTACACCTTC
.	.	TRBV20-1	TRBJ2-1	CSARQGSSMEGEQFF	TGCAGTGCACGACAGGGATCCTCGATGGAGGGGGAGCAGTTCTTC
many	.	TRBV28	TRBJ2-5	CASRRGWETQYF	TGTGCCAGCAGGAGAGGGTGGGAGACCCAGTACTTC
.	TRBD1	TRBV10-3	TRBJ2-7	CAISDSDRGYEQYF	TGTGCCATCAGTGATTCGGACAGGGGGTACGAGCAGTACTTC
many	.	TRBV4-1	TRBJ1-4	CASSQVTGTEKLFF	TGCGCCAGCAGCCAAGTTACAGGGACTGAAAAACTGTTTTTT
.	.	TRBV7-9	TRBJ1-4	CASSQQVPAVGEKLFF	TGTGCCAGCAGCCAACAAGTTCCAGCGGTAGGCGAAAAACTGTTTTTT
.	TRBD2	TRBV20-1	TRBJ2-1	CSASLWGLAAHNSYNEQFF	TGCAGTGCTAGCCTGTGGGGACTAGCGGCTCACAACTCCTACAATGAGCAGTTCTTC
.	.	TRBV2	TRBJ2-6	CASTVGLFFSGANVLTF	TGTGCCAGCACGGTCGGACTATTTTTCTCTGGGGCCAACGTCCTGACTTTC
many	TRBD2	TRBV5-1	TRBJ2-1	CASSRWASGAHNEQFF	TGCGCCAGCAGCCGCTGGGCTAGCGGGGCACACAATGAGCAGTTCTTC
few	TRBD1	TRBV27	TRBJ2-7	CASSLSTGTDSYEQYF	TGTGCCAGCAGTTTATCGACCGGGACAGACTCCTACGAGCAGTACTTC
.	TRBD2	TRBV20-1	TRBJ2-1	CSADDGGARNEQFF	TGCAGTGCCGACGACGGGGGGGCGAGGAATGAGCAGTTCTTC
few	.	TRBV5-4	TRBJ2-7	CASSLERHTSFGYEQYF	TGTGCCAGCAGCTTGGAGAGACATACGTCTTTCGGCTACGAGCAGTACTTC
.	.	TRBV7-9	TRBJ1-2	CASSLDPSQVYGYTF	TGTGCCAGCAGCTTAGACCCAAGCCAGGTCTATGGCTACACCTTC
.	.	TRBV20-1	TRBJ1-2	CSAPGDRDYGYTF	TGCAGTGCCCCAGGCGACCGGGACTATGGCTACACCTTC
.	.	TRBV11-1	TRBJ2-2	CASSYRITVELFF	TGTGCCAGCAGCTACAGGATCACCGTGGAGCTGTTTTTT
.	TRBD1	TRBV5-4	TRBJ2-7	CASSSGQLYYEQYF	TGTGCCAGCAGCTCGGGACAGCTATACTACGAGCAGTACTTC
.	.	TRBV6-6	TRBJ2-5	CASSYPGRGEETQYF	TGTGCCAGCAGTTACCCAGGGAGGGGGGAAGAGACCCAGTACTTC
.	.	TRBV20-1	TRBJ2-7	CSARPGSYEQYF	TGCAGTGCTAGACCCGGGAGCTACGAGCAGTACTTC
few	TRBD2	TRBV4-1	TRBJ2-3	CASSSRTSGGAFWTDTQYF	TGCGCCAGCAGCTCGCGGACTAGCGGGGGGGCCTTTTGGACAGATACGCAGTATTTT
.	.	TRBV14	TRBJ2-3	CASSPQWGTTDTQYF	TGTGCCAGCAGCCCGCAGTGGGGGACCACAGATACGCAGTATTTT
few	TRBD1	TRBV9	TRBJ1-4	CASSVGPGTGIRDEKLFF	TGTGCCAGCAGCGTAGGGCCCGGGACAGGGATACGCGATGAAAAACTGTTTTTT
many	.	TRBV4-2	TRBJ2-2	CASSTHEGGGHTGELFF	TGTGCCAGCAGCACGCACGAGGGGGGGGGACACACCGGGGAGCTGTTTTTT
many	.	TRBV6-2/TRBV6-3	TRBJ1-1	CASTRDVPMNTEAFF	TGTGCCAGCACCCGGGACGTACCAATGAACACTGAAGCTTTCTTT
.	TRBD1	TRBV5-5	TRBJ2-6	CASSGTGLGSGANVLTF	TGTGCCAGCAGCGGGACAGGGCTAGGCTCTGGGGCCAACGTCCTGACTTTC
few	TRBD1	TRBV12-3/TRBV12-4	TRBJ1-5	CASSLLTGRGQPQHF	TGTGCCAGCAGCCTATTGACAGGGCGGGGTCAGCCCCAGCATTTT
.	.	TRBV20-1	TRBJ2-5	CSPRRGGGQETQYF	TGCAGTCCAAGAAGAGGGGGAGGACAAGAGACCCAGTACTTC
few	TRBD1	TRBV2	TRBJ1-2	CASKWGQGLYGYTF	TGTGCCAGCAAGTGGGGACAGGGGCTCTATGGCTACACCTTC
few	TRBD1	TRBV19	TRBJ1-2	CASSLSDRDGGYTF	TGTGCCAGTAGTCTCTCGGACAGGGACGGCGGCTACACCTTC
.	.	TRBV20-1	TRBJ1-5	CSARDSTGFNQPQHF	TGCAGTGCCCGTGACTCAACAGGGTTCAATCAGCCCCAGCATTTT
.	TRBD1	TRBV7-9	TRBJ2-3	CASSFPDRVTDTQYF	TGTGCCAGCAGCTTCCCCGACAGGGTGACAGATACGCAGTATTTT
.	.	TRBV19	TRBJ2-7	CASSMVQAGYYEQYF	TGTGCCAGTAGTATGGTACAGGCTGGGTACTACGAGCAGTACTTC
.	.	TRBV12-3/TRBV12-4	TRBJ2-7	CASRPSGTGFDEQYF	TGTGCCAGCAGGCCCTCCGGGACGGGCTTTGACGAGCAGTACTTC
few	TRBD1	TRBV10-3	TRBJ2-7	CAISEGDRIEVQYF	TGTGCCATCAGTGAGGGGGACAGGATCGAGGTGCAGTACTTC
many	TRBD2	TRBV20-1	TRBJ2-1	CSASGASGGLLVYNEQFF	TGCAGTGCGTCCGGGGCTAGCGGGGGTTTATTGGTTTACAATGAGCAGTTCTTC
many	.	TRBV7-2	TRBJ1-4	CASSLGVIATNEKLFF	TGTGCCAGCAGCTTAGGGGTCATTGCAACTAATGAAAAACTGTTTTTT
many	.	TRBV20-1	TRBJ2-6	CSARGGNSGANVLTF	TGCAGTGCTAGAGGGGGGAACTCTGGGGCCAACGTCCTGACTTTC
.	TRBD1	TRBV5-1	TRBJ1-6	CASSLVGGRGRESPLHF	TGCGCCAGCAGCTTGGTCGGAGGAAGGGGGCGAGAATCACCCCTCCACTTT
few	TRBD1	TRBV13	TRBJ2-1	CASSLPDRVGNEQFF	TGTGCCAGCAGCCTACCCGACAGGGTAGGAAATGAGCAGTTCTTC
.	.	TRBV28	TRBJ1-4	CASSPARALKLFF	TGTGCCAGCAGCCCGGCCCGAGCCCTTAAACTGTTTTTT
.	.	TRBV7-9	TRBJ1-3	CASTHSGNTIYF	TGTGCCAGCACGCACTCTGGAAACACCATATATTTT
many	.	TRBV12-3/TRBV12-4	TRBJ2-5	CASSLGGTRETQYF	TGTGCCAGCAGTTTAGGAGGGACTCGAGAGACCCAGTACTTC
.	.	TRBV7-2	TRBJ2-2	CASSLDWSGGELFF	TGTGCCAGCAGCTTAGACTGGTCGGGCGGGGAGCTGTTTTTT
many	.	TRBV5-1	TRBJ2-5	CASSLTGGLRQETQYF	TGCGCCAGCAGCCTGACGGGGGGCCTCAGACAAGAGACCCAGTACTTC
few	.	TRBV4-1	TRBJ2-7	CASSRGTAATPNYEQYF	TGCGCCAGCAGCCGCGGGACAGCCGCGACCCCGAACTACGAGCAGTACTTC
.	.	TRBV20-1	TRBJ1-5	CSASRYSNQPQHF	TGCAGTGCTAGCAGGTATAGCAATCAGCCCCAGCATTTT
.	.	TRBV7-2	TRBJ2-7	CASSQFRAYEQYF	TGTGCCAGCAGCCAGTTCCGGGCCTACGAGCAGTACTTC
many	.	TRBV11-2	TRBJ2-1	CASSPRGDSSYNEQFF	TGTGCCAGCAGCCCGCGGGGGGACAGCTCCTACAATGAGCAGTTCTTC
.	TRBD2	TRBV4-2	TRBJ2-4	CASSQDARTSGPLAKNIQYF	TGTGCCAGCAGCCAAGATGCGAGGACTAGCGGACCTCTAGCCAAAAACATTCAGTACTTC
few	TRBD1	TRBV29-1	TRBJ1-3	CSVGGQAEENTIYF	TGCAGCGTAGGGGGACAGGCGGAAGAGAACACCATATATTTT
few	.	TRBV24-1	TRBJ1-2	CATSAARGLGYTF	TGTGCCACCAGTGCCGCAAGAGGGCTGGGCTACACCTTC
few	.	TRBV7-2	TRBJ2-3	CASSLNQGDTQYF	TGTGCCAGCAGCTTGAATCAGGGGGATACGCAGTATTTT
.	.	TRBV5-4	TRBJ2-2	CASSNTLNTGELFF	TGTGCCAGCAGCAATACTCTGAACACCGGGGAGCTGTTTTTT
.	.	TRBV7-6	TRBJ2-2	CASSLHSGELFF	TGTGCCAGCAGCTTACACTCCGGGGAGCTGTTTTTT
many	TRBD1	TRBV5-1	TRBJ2-1	CASSLGGGHSYNEQFF	TGCGCCAGCAGCTTGGGAGGGGGCCACTCCTACAATGAGCAGTTCTTC